This T cell receptor beta chain was captured in a study of T cell repertoires in cytomegalovirus infection. In the study overall: Well-studied HLA-B-restricted epitopes and recently identified HLA-C-restricted epitopes of CMV were both used in the study. Public TCR beta signatures were indicative of both CMV infection and a matching HLA type. The study's findings and limits: Dominating the ex vivo response were TCR beta clonotypes that were CMV-specific and HLA-C-restricted. Summed public TCR beta family frequency identified CMV carriers bearing the relevant HLA.

This clonotype was recorded many times. The antigen is undetermined. CDR3 length: 14 residues. In germline, CDR1 is SGHTA, CDR2 FQGNSA. The V end lost 2 bases, the J end lost 0 bases, and 7 bases lay between the germline ends. Using its own MiXCR run on the reads, TCRdb lists one record per CDR3 protein. The sample comprises 250,000 to 300,000 distinct CDR3 sequences, roughly a fifth of which are singletons, and roughly 20% rests with the top ten. The chain combines TRBV7-2 with TRBJ1-1; D call uncertain. This receptor was identified in a human donor in good health (CMV status not recorded). Some clones in this sample may be carry-over from other donors' samples. The input for sequencing was cultured PBMCs, taken from culture after CMV antigen stimulation. The CDR3 reads CASSLNRVNTEAFF. The CDR3 bases are TGTGCCAGCAGCTTAAATCGGGTGAACACTGAAGCTTTCTTT.